The clone carrying this TCR beta chain came up a few times. TCRdb independently ran MiXCR on the 5' RACE reads; one entry per CDR3 protein. The table has 35,000 to 45,000 distinct CDR3 sequences, approximately 5.9% seen once. The data originate from a study of early T cells in non-severe SARS-CoV-2 infection. The CDR3 length is 14 residues. The trim removed 4 bases at V and 5 bases at J, leaving 6 bases unmatched. Per germline, CDR1 SQVTM and CDR2 ANQGSEA. This sample comprised whole blood, obtained at baseline. The TCR was taken from an adult who was a healthcare worker with PCR-confirmed SARS-CoV-2 infection or an uninfected control (not recorded which). The chain recombines TRBV29-1 with TRBJ2-2; 8 bases agree with TRBD2. In nucleotides, the CDR3 is TGCAGCGTTGGGGGTAGCGGGGTGACCGGGGAGCTGTTTTTT. This codes for CSVGGSGVTGELFF.